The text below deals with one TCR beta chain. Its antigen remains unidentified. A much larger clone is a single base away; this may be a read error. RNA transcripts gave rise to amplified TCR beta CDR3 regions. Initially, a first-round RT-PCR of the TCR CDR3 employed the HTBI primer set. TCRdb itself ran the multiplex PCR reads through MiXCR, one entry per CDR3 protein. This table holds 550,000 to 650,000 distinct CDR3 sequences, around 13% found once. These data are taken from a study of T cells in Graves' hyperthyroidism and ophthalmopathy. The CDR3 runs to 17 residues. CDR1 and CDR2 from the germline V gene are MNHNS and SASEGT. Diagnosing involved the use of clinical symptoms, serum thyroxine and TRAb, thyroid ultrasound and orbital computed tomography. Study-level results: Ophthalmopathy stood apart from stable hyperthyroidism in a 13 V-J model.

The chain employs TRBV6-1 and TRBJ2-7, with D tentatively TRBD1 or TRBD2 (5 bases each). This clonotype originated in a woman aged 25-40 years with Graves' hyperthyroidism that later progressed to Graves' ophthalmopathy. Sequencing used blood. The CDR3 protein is CDSRTSRRDLWTYEQYF. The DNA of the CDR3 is TGTGACAGCAGGACGTCCCGCCGGGACCTTTGGACCTACGAGCAGTACTTC.